The 21 T cell receptor beta chains given below trace back to one sample, sequenced in a study of blood T cell repertoires in COVID-19. The table came from immunoSEQ multiplex PCR; TCRdb's copy has only in-frame clones and leaves some out. Found here are some 87,000 clones, 85% to 95% of them singletons; the top ten hold nearly 6.5%. The source material was peripheral blood. The receptor set was obtained from a woman aged 55-70 years with active COVID-19.

The V and J genes are TRBV27 and TRBJ2-5, with D maybe TRBD1 (6 bases). The CDR3 totals 13 residues. The V end lost 6 bases, the J end lost 2 bases, and 10 bases lay between the germline ends. The germline CDR1 and CDR2 sequences are MNHEY and SMNVEV (reference sequence). In DNA, the CDR3 is TGTGCCAGCAGCCGACAGGTACAAGAGACCCAGTACTTC. Translation gives CASSRQVQETQYF.

The chain is built from TRBV18 and TRBJ1-2; 7 bases are shared with TRBD1. Trimming cost V 3 bases and J 0 bases; bases outside gene matches: 1. The CDR3 spans 14 residues. Germline CDR1 and CDR2: KGHSH and LQKENI. The chain's CDR3 is CASSPGQTNYGYTF. The CDR3 DNA follows: TGTGCCAGCTCACCGGGACAGACTAACTATGGCTACACCTTC.

The J gene is TRBJ1-2, the V gene TRBV7-9; D possibly corresponds to TRBD1 (6 bases). The CDR3 has 14 amino acids. Germline V gene lookup returns CDR1 SEHNR and CDR2 FQNEAQ (reference sequence). Trimming removed 5 bases from V and 8 bases from J, with 18 bases in between. The CDR3 nucleotides are TGTGCCAGCAGCCGTCGCGGGGGCTTGGGGGGCTACACCTTC. As protein: CASSRRGGLGGYTF.

V usage is TRBV5-4 and J usage is TRBJ2-3; the match to TRBD2 covers 7 bases. V dropped 0 bases and J dropped 2; count of bases not matched to a gene: 6. The germline V gene has CDR1 SGHNT and CDR2 YYREEE (reference sequence). There are 16 residues in the CDR3. The CDR3 reads CASSLELAPLTDTQYF. CDR3 nucleotide sequence: TGTGCCAGCAGCTTGGAACTAGCGCCTCTCACAGATACGCAGTATTTT.

The chain couples TRBV5-1 to TRBJ1-4, with D tentatively TRBD1 (5 bases). The CDR3 is made up of 15 amino acids. Trimming removed 0 bases from V and 4 bases from J, with 10 bases in between. Germline lookup yields CDR1 SGHRS and CDR2 YFSETQ. CDR3: CASSLATGRNEKLFF. Here the CDR3 DNA reads TGCGCCAGCAGCTTGGCAACAGGACGTAATGAAAAACTGTTTTTT.

V gene TRBV5-4 combines with J gene TRBJ2-3, with TRBD2 matching over 8 bases. Germline V gives CDR1 SGHNT, CDR2 YYREEE (reference sequence). The CDR3 is 14 residues long. With V trimmed by 2 bases and J by 3 bases, 2 bases remained unmatched. CDR3 loop: CASSLGGGTDTQYF. CDR3 DNA: TGTGCCAGCAGCTTAGGCGGGGGGACAGATACGCAGTATTTT.

The gene calls are TRBV21-1 and TRBJ2-7; the table names TRBD1, a call not compared with the DNA. TRBV21-1 is labeled a pseudogene. This CDR3 has 19 residues. The CDR3 bases are TGTGCCAGCAGCAAAAAGATGAGTCCGGGACATCTTACCGGGTACGAGCAGTACTTC. Translated: CASSKKMSPGHLTGYEQYF.

The chain has TRBV28 and TRBJ1-3, with unresolved D. From germline, CDR1 is MDHEN and CDR2 SYDVKM. The length of the CDR3 is 12 residues. V dropped 8 bases and J dropped 3 bases, with 8 bases sitting between them. DNA of the CDR3: TGTGCCAGCCGGGTTGTTGGAAACACCATATATTTT. Translating it yields CASRVVGNTIYF.

This chain joins TRBV12-3 or TRBV12-4 and TRBJ2-7; D call uncertain. V lost 6 bases and J 4 bases, leaving 10 bases between the germline ends. The CDR3 is made up of 12 amino acids. The DNA of the CDR3 is TGTGCCAGCAGCCAAGCTGAGTACGAGCAGTACTTC. Translated: CASSQAEYEQYF.

The chain combines TRBV7-3 with TRBJ2-5, with 7 bases lining up with TRBD2. The CDR3 covers 14 residues. Germline lookup yields CDR1 SGHTA and CDR2 FQGTGA. V shed 1 base and J 5 bases; nucleotides not matched to a gene: 4. For the CDR3, the DNA is TGTGCCAGCAGCTTAAACGGGAGGTCGGAGACCCAGTACTTC. Translation: CASSLNGRSETQYF. Complete variable domain (other parts from reference TRBV7-3 and TRBJ2-5): GAGVSQTPSNKVTEKGKYVELRCDPISGHTALYWYRQSLGQGPEFLIYFQGTGAADDSGLPNDRFFAVRPEGSVSTLKIQRTERGDSAVYLCASSLNGRSETQYFGPGTRLLVL.

The chain has TRBV3-1 (or the pseudogene TRBV3-2) and TRBJ2-2, with 8 bases fitting TRBD1. This CDR3 has 16 amino acids. Looked up from germline, CDR1 is LGHDT and CDR2 is YNNKEL (reference sequence). Trimming removed 4 bases from V and 7 bases from J; junction bases left unmatched: 11. CDR3 nucleotides: TGTGCCAGCAGCCTCCTGACAGGGGTCCGCCTCGGGGAGCTGTTTTTT. Amino acids: CASSLLTGVRLGELFF.

The CDR3 DNA is TGTGCCAGCAGTTTCAGGGTGCCGCAGCCCCAGCATTTT. Protein: CASSFRVPQPQHF. This chain connects TRBV12-3 or TRBV12-4 to TRBJ1-5, with a weak D call TRBD1 (5 bases). The CDR3 runs to 13 residues. V lost 3 bases and J 7 bases, leaving 10 bases between the germline ends.

The rearrangement uses TRBV5-1 and TRBJ2-5; TRBD2 aligns across 8 bases. From germline, CDR1 is SGHRS and CDR2 YFSETQ. The CDR3 consists of 16 residues. V was pared by 1 base and J by 4 bases, with 9 bases of the junction left unmatched. CDR3 DNA: TGCGCCAGCAGCTTGTCATTAGCGGGAAATAGAGAGACCCAGTACTTC. Translating gives CASSLSLAGNRETQYF.

This chain links TRBV7-2 with TRBJ2-6; 7 bases are a match to TRBD1. Germline loops: CDR1 SGHTA, CDR2 FQGNSA. The CDR3 length is 18 residues. Trimming at V came to 1 base and at J to 0 bases, leaving 6 bases not matched to a gene. This chain's CDR3 is CASSLVAGGVSGANVLTF. Written as DNA, the CDR3 is TGTGCCAGCAGCTTAGTGGCAGGGGGTGTCTCTGGGGCCAACGTCCTGACTTTC.

V is TRBV1 and J is TRBJ2-3; the table assigns TRBD2, which was not confirmed against the DNA. TRBV1 is deemed a pseudogene. The CDR3 is 16 amino acids. The CDR3 is CTSTRGAGGSTDTQYF. The CDR3 DNA reads as TGCACCAGCACCCGGGGGGCGGGAGGGAGCACAGATACGCAGTATTTT.

The chain couples TRBV2 to TRBJ1-2; 10 bases fit TRBD1. CDR3 size: 16 residues. Germline lookup yields CDR1 SNHLY and CDR2 FYNNEI. With 6 bases clipped from V and 3 bases from J, the junction kept 10 bases outside the gene matches. Written as DNA, the CDR3 is TGTGCCAGCAGCGGCCGACAGGGGGCGCTGGACTATGGCTACACCTTC. As protein: CASSGRQGALDYGYTF.

This clone was seen only once. The chain recombines TRBV2 with TRBJ2-7; 7 bases are shared with TRBD1. CDR1 and CDR2 (germline): SNHLY, FYNNEI. V trimming: 5 bases; J trimming: 0 bases; junction bases outside the gene matches: 4. The CDR3 is 14 residues long. CDR3 region: CASSMGQLSYEQYF. The DNA of the CDR3 is TGTGCCAGCAGTATGGGACAGCTCTCCTACGAGCAGTACTTC.

The DNA for the CDR3 is TGTGCCAGCAGCCCGGGACAGGGGGCCAACTCTGGAAACACCATATATTTT. Encoded protein: CASSPGQGANSGNTIYF. This chain links TRBV7-2 with TRBJ1-3, with TRBD1 matching 12 bases. The CDR3 has 17 residues. In germline, CDR1 is SGHTA, CDR2 FQGNSA. Losses at the gene ends were 5 bases for V and 0 bases for J; bases not matched to a gene: 5.

This chain joins TRBV7-8 and TRBJ2-5; possibly TRBD2 for D (5 bases). V lost 4 bases and J lost 2, with 8 bases in between. The CDR3 contains 13 residues. In germline, CDR1 is SGHVS, CDR2 FQNEAQ. CDR3 sequence: CASSSQRQETQYF. The CDR3 DNA is TGTGCCAGCAGCTCTCAGCGGCAAGAGACCCAGTACTTC.

The CDR3 sequence is CASMVGPGLYEQYF. The CDR3 bases are TGTGCCAGCATGGTTGGTCCAGGGCTCTACGAGCAGTACTTC. The chain recombines TRBV6-5 with TRBJ2-7; D is perhaps TRBD1 (5 bases). Deletions cut 7 bases from V and 3 bases from J, with 16 bases between. CDR3 length: 14 amino acids. The germline CDR1 and CDR2 sequences are MNHEY and SVGAGI.

The chain joins TRBV7-2 to TRBJ1-1; D might be TRBD1 (5 bases). This CDR3 has 14 amino acids. Germline V CDR1 and CDR2: SGHTA, FQGNSA. The V end was cut by 5 bases, the J end by 2 bases, with 12 bases between. The CDR3 loop is CASSLGGENTEAFF. The CDR3 DNA follows: TGTGCCAGCAGCCTGGGGGGGGAAAACACTGAAGCTTTCTTT.